This T cell receptor (beta chain) was found in a study of T cells after yellow fever vaccination. Study-wide results and limits: Relatively few clonotypes were ones that appeared in both CD4 and CD8 compartments.

Trimming at V came to 1 base and at J to 8 bases, leaving 5 bases not matched to a gene. The CDR3 consists of 15 residues. This clonotype was picked up one time. Its antigen is unidentified. TCRdb processed the 5' RACE reads anew with MiXCR; each CDR3 protein has one entry. The table lists hundreds of thousands of distinct CDR3 sequences, approximately 15% of them singletons. Material: PBMCs, obtained on the day of the yellow fever booster vaccination. This receptor was obtained from a man aged 25-45 years who received the YFV17D yellow fever vaccine. The chain combines TRBV12-3 or TRBV12-4 with TRBJ2-1; 10 nucleotides agree with TRBD2. The CDR3 nucleotides read TGTGCCAGCAGTTTAGTACTAGCGGGAAGTGATGAGCAGTTCTTC. Residues: CASSLVLAGSDEQFF.